One sample yielded the 22 T cell receptor beta chains listed below, sequenced in a study of T-cell reconstitution after alpha-beta-depleted transplantation in children. Preparation of the TCRbeta library involved a method that used unique molecular identifiers. MiXCR, applied by TCRdb to the PCR reads, yields one record per CDR3 protein. The table shows about a million distinct CDR3 sequences, with about 29% occurring only once. The sample here was PBMCs, mostly from graft donor cells, taken 360 days after TCRalphabeta/CD19-depleted stem cell transplant. These receptors came from a boy under two years old who had a stem cell transplant for SCID, so the T cells may come from the graft donor.

This clonotype has a handful of counts. The chain couples TRBV15 to TRBJ1-3, with D tentatively TRBD1 (6 bases). Germline values: CDR1 LNHNV, CDR2 YYDKDF (reference sequence). The CDR3 contains 16 residues. V lost 0 bases and J lost 4, with 13 bases in between. CDR3 DNA: TGTGCCACCAGCAGAGATTTAGGGGGGCGAGGAAACACCATATATTTT. Protein sequence: CATSRDLGGRGNTIYF.

The chain combines TRBV6-5 with TRBJ1-1; 10 nucleotides align to TRBD1. V dropped 5 bases and J dropped 4; count of bases not matched to a gene: 4. Germline V gene data show CDR1 as MNHEY and CDR2 as SVGAGI. The CDR3 runs 14 residues. Here the CDR3 reads CASSTRDRGTEAFF. In DNA form, the CDR3 reads TGTGCCAGCAGTACTCGGGACAGGGGCACTGAAGCTTTCTTT.

The chain carries TRBV27 and TRBJ2-5; TRBD1 aligns across 8 bases. The CDR3 consists of 15 residues. The V gene's germline CDR1 is MNHEY and CDR2 SMNVEV (reference sequence). V was pared by 7 bases and J by 5 bases, with 12 bases of the junction left unmatched. The chain's CDR3 is CASTERGHRGETQYF. CDR3 DNA: TGTGCCAGCACTGAAAGGGGCCACAGGGGGGAGACCCAGTACTTC.

The sample holds a few counts of this clonotype. The gene calls are TRBV5-1 and TRBJ2-7; 12 nucleotides line up with TRBD1. The CDR3 has 15 amino acids. CDR1 SGHRS and CDR2 YFSETQ come from the germline V gene. The J segment lost 4 bases and the V segment lost 4 bases, leaving 6 bases of the junction unmatched. For the CDR3, the DNA is TGCGCCAGCAGCGGCGGGACAGGGGGCTTTTACGAGCAGTACTTC. Translation gives CASSGGTGGFYEQYF.

The table lists this clonotype with a few counts. The V gene is TRBV5-1, the J gene TRBJ2-3, with D possibly being TRBD2 (5 bases). Germline CDR1 is SGHRS and CDR2 is YFSETQ. Trimming took 0 bases from V and 5 from J, leaving 10 bases between them. The CDR3 is made up of 14 amino acids. This chain's CDR3 is CASSLEPGLDTQYF. CDR3 DNA sequence: TGCGCCAGCAGCTTGGAGCCGGGGTTAGATACGCAGTATTTT.

This clonotype was observed a few times. The CDR3 region is CASSGGLAGGEQFF. CDR3 DNA: TGCGCCAGCAGCGGGGGACTAGCGGGGGGTGAGCAGTTCTTC. The chain employs TRBV5-1 and TRBJ2-1; 15 positions match TRBD2. The V gene's germline CDR1 is SGHRS and CDR2 YFSETQ. The CDR3 extends over 14 amino acids. The V segment lost 4 bases and the J segment 9 bases; nucleotides outside the gene matches: 2. Variable domain in full (rest from reference TRBV5-1 and TRBJ2-1): KAGVTQTPRYLIKTRGQQVTLSCSPISGHRSVSWYQQTPGQGLQFLFEYFSETQRNKGNFPGRFSGRQFSNSRSEMNVSTLELGDSALYLCASSGGLAGGEQFFGPGTRLTVL.

The V and J genes are TRBV6-1 and TRBJ1-3; D possibly corresponds to TRBD1 (5 bases). Germline CDR1 and CDR2: MNHNS and SASEGT. Between the trimmed V and J ends, which lost 5 bases and 2 bases, there was a span of 13 bases. This CDR3 spans 15 amino acids. CDR3 nucleotides: TGTGCCAGCAGTCGGGGGTTCTCAGCTGGAAACACCATATATTTT. Translated: CASSRGFSAGNTIYF.

This clonotype was recorded a few times. The chain recombines TRBV29-1 with TRBJ2-5; perhaps TRBD2 as D (7 bases). CDR1 SQVTM and CDR2 ANQGSEA come from the germline V gene. CDR3 size: 12 residues. Trimming pared 7 bases from V and 5 bases from J, leaving 14 bases between. Written as DNA, the CDR3 is TGCAGCGGTTGGGGGGGCGACGAGACCCAGTACTTC. Translation gives CSGWGGDETQYF.

This clonotype has ten or more counts. The V and J genes are TRBV11-2 and TRBJ2-2; D call uncertain. The CDR3 length is 15 residues. V gave up 5 bases and J gave up 6 bases, with 16 bases separating them. CDR1 SGHAT and CDR2 FQNNGV come from the germline V gene. CDR3 sequence: CASSPKGPEAGELFF. The DNA of the CDR3 is TGTGCCAGCAGCCCAAAGGGTCCAGAGGCCGGGGAGCTGTTTTTT.

The chain combines TRBV20-1 with TRBJ1-5; D gene unclear. Trimming left V 1 base short and J 7 bases short, with 11 bases between. The CDR3 runs to 13 residues. CDR1 is DFQATT and CDR2 is SNEGSKA in the germline V gene (reference sequence). In nucleotides, the CDR3 is TGCAGTGCTAGAGCGATCTTAGGGCAGCCCCAGCATTTT. Translation: CSARAILGQPQHF.

This chain links TRBV6-1 with TRBJ1-1; D gene uncertain. This CDR3 is 14 amino acids long. V lost 7 bases to trimming and J lost 3 bases, with 15 bases between them. Germline V gene data show CDR1 as MNHNS and CDR2 as SASEGT. The CDR3 sequence is CASTQDGAYTEAFF. The CDR3 bases are TGTGCCAGCACCCAGGACGGAGCTTACACTGAAGCTTTCTTT.

The CDR3 region has the DNA TGCAGTGCTAGAGGGGACAGGGGGCGCTTAGAGACCCAGTACTTC. Amino acid sequence: CSARGDRGRLETQYF. This chain joins TRBV20-1 and TRBJ2-5; 12 nucleotides match TRBD1. Germline CDR1 DFQATT, CDR2 SNEGSKA (reference sequence). The length of the CDR3 is 15 residues. Trimming removed 1 base from V and 4 bases from J; junction bases left unmatched: 4.

The chain carries TRBV15 and TRBJ2-2; maybe TRBD1 (6 bases). Germline-derived CDR1 and CDR2 are LNHNV and YYDKDF (reference sequence). Trimming left V 1 base short and J 8 bases short, with 14 bases between. The CDR3 contains 15 residues. CDR3 bases: TGTGCCACCAGCAGAGGGCTAGCAGGGGCGGGGGAGCTGTTTTTT. It yields the protein CATSRGLAGAGELFF. The full variable domain, its missing parts supplied by reference TRBV15 and TRBJ2-2, is DAMVIQNPRYQVTQFGKPVTLSCSQTLNHNVMYWYQQKSSQAPKLLFHYYDKDFNNEADTPDNFQSRRPNTSFCFLDIRSPGLGDTAMYLCATSRGLAGAGELFFGEGSRLTVL.

This clonotype was observed a handful of times. The chain links TRBV28 to TRBJ2-1, with a weak D call TRBD2 (6 bases). CDR1 MDHEN and CDR2 SYDVKM come from the germline V gene. The V end was cut by 1 base, the J end by 5 bases, with 15 bases between. This CDR3 is built from 16 residues. The CDR3 bases are TGTGCCAGCAGTTTATCGCCACAGTCGGGGGACAATGAGCAGTTCTTC. Translating gives CASSLSPQSGDNEQFF.

A few counts support this clonotype. The chain joins TRBV4-1 to TRBJ2-3; 10 nucleotides line up with TRBD2. Trimming cost V 2 bases and J 2 bases; bases outside gene matches: 4. This CDR3 has 16 residues. CDR1 is MGHRA and CDR2 is YSYEKL in the germline V gene. CDR3 DNA sequence: TGCGCCAGCAGCCAATTAGCGGGGGGCTCCACAGATACGCAGTATTTT. Its protein is CASSQLAGGSTDTQYF.

In its sample, this clonotype was seen a few times. The chain combines TRBV6-5 with TRBJ2-2; 7 bases map to TRBD1. Germline assignment: CDR1 MNHEY and CDR2 SVGAGI. The CDR3 is 16 amino acids. Trimming took 3 bases from V and 1 from J; bases not matched to a gene: 5. CDR3 protein: CASSYEGQLNTGELFF. The CDR3, as DNA: TGTGCCAGCAGTTATGAGGGACAGCTGAACACCGGGGAGCTGTTTTTT.

The J gene is TRBJ1-4, the V gene TRBV11-2, with 12 bases lining up with TRBD1. V was pared by 5 bases and J by 7 bases, with 5 bases of the junction left unmatched. Germline assignment: CDR1 SGHAT and CDR2 FQNNGV. The CDR3 is 15 amino acids. CDR3 in amino acids: CASSDPGQGAEKLFF. CDR3 nucleotide sequence: TGTGCCAGCAGCGATCCGGGACAGGGGGCTGAAAAACTGTTTTTT. Combining the CDR3 with reference TRBV11-2 and TRBJ1-4 gives the whole variable domain EAGVAQSPRYKIIEKRQSVAFWCNPISGHATLYWYQQILGQGPKLLIQFQNNGVVDDSQLPKDRFSAERLKGVDSTLKIQPAKLEDSAVYLCASSDPGQGAEKLFFGSGTQLSVL.

This clonotype was counted ten times or more. A junction end diverges from the germline sequence, so it may reflect a read error. J is TRBJ2-5 and V is TRBV5-1; possibly TRBD2 for D (6 bases). Germline V gene sequence: CDR1 SGHRS, CDR2 YFSETQ. CDR3 length equals 12 residues. CDR3 region: CASSARGETQYF. The CDR3 DNA reads TGTGCCAGCAGTGCTCGGGGGGAGACCCAGTACTTC.

The sample holds a few counts of this clonotype. This chain joins TRBV20-1 and TRBJ2-7; weak D call: TRBD2 (6 bases). The CDR3 totals 12 residues. V gave up 6 bases and J gave up 1 base, with 10 bases separating them. Germline CDR1 reads DFQATT; CDR2 reads SNEGSKA (reference sequence). CDR3 nucleotide sequence: TGCAGTGCGGGCCTAGCGTCCTACGAGCAGTACTTC. Translated: CSAGLASYEQYF.

This clonotype showed up just a few times. The J gene is TRBJ2-5, the V gene TRBV6-1; 7 bases align to TRBD1. The germline V gene encodes CDR1 MNHNS and CDR2 SASEGT. J gave up 2 bases and V 6 bases, and 6 bases lay outside the gene matches. This CDR3 comprises 14 residues. The chain's CDR3 is CASRSRGHQETQYF. The CDR3 bases are TGTGCCAGCAGGTCAAGGGGGCATCAAGAGACCCAGTACTTC.

A few counts support this clonotype. The V call is TRBV5-1, the J call TRBJ2-2, with D unclear. Germline V CDR1 and CDR2: SGHRS, YFSETQ. V was pared by 1 base and J by 1 base, with 8 bases between. This CDR3 is built from 15 residues. CDR3 in DNA: TGCGCCAGCAGCTTGACCGCCCTGAACACCGGGGAGCTGTTTTTT. Its protein product is CASSLTALNTGELFF. Full variable domain (missing parts from reference TRBV5-1 and TRBJ2-2): KAGVTQTPRYLIKTRGQQVTLSCSPISGHRSVSWYQQTPGQGLQFLFEYFSETQRNKGNFPGRFSGRQFSNSRSEMNVSTLELGDSALYLCASSLTALNTGELFFGEGSRLTVL.

This clonotype was observed a few times. This chain uses TRBV10-3 with TRBJ2-5, with D perhaps TRBD1 (5 bases). The CDR3 has 14 residues. V dropped 5 bases and J dropped 3 bases, with 13 bases sitting between them. Germline V gives CDR1 ENHRY, CDR2 SYGVKD. Here the CDR3 DNA reads TGTGCCATCAGTCATCAGGGTTGGGAAGAGACCCAGTACTTC. This sequence encodes CAISHQGWEETQYF.